The next 25 T cell receptor beta chains were all read from a single sample in a study of T cells after yellow fever vaccination. In TCRdb, the 5' RACE reads were re-called with MiXCR into one record per CDR3 protein. The sample carries roughly 300,000 distinct CDR3 sequences, around 7% recorded once. This sample comprised PBMCs, obtained 35 to 50 days after the first yellow fever vaccination. All receptors derive from a man between 18 and 29 years old who received the YFV17D yellow fever vaccine.

There are a few counts of this clonotype. The V and J genes are TRBV18 and TRBJ2-1; D not resolved. This CDR3 comprises 12 residues. The germline V gene has CDR1 KGHSH and CDR2 LQKENI. V was shortened by 1 base and J by 9 bases, with 7 bases between the two germline ends. The CDR3 DNA reads TGTGCCAGCTCACCACTGGGCGCTGAGCAGTTCTTC. Translated: CASSPLGAEQFF.

This clonotype was counted only a few times. The rearrangement uses TRBV7-2 and TRBJ1-5, with D unclear. The CDR3 totals 13 residues. V was shortened by 4 bases and J by 6 bases, with 10 bases between the two germline ends. Germline lookup yields CDR1 SGHTA and CDR2 FQGNSA. In DNA form, the CDR3 reads TGTGCCAGCAGCTCCTCCTATTTTCAGCCCCAGCATTTT. This gives the protein CASSSSYFQPQHF.

This clonotype has only a few counts. V gene TRBV5-1 combines with J gene TRBJ2-5, with a tentative D call TRBD1 (6 bases). Per germline, CDR1 SGHRS and CDR2 YFSETQ. Trimming took 4 bases from V and 2 from J, leaving 12 bases between them. There are 14 residues in the CDR3. CDR3 bases: TGCGCCAGCAGCCGGGACACTCCACAAGAGACCCAGTACTTC. This encodes CASSRDTPQETQYF.

This clonotype was picked up a small number of times. The chain recombines TRBV4-1 with TRBJ1-5; D uncertain. The CDR3 is 15 residues long. CDR1 MGHRA and CDR2 YSYEKL come from the germline V gene. V lost 6 bases to trimming and J lost 1 base, with 13 bases between them. CDR3 sequence reads: CASSSRAVSNQPQHF. As DNA, the CDR3 is TGCGCCAGCAGTTCCCGGGCAGTGAGCAATCAGCCCCAGCATTTT.

This clonotype has a count of ten or more. The chain joins TRBV12-3 or TRBV12-4 to TRBJ2-5, with no clear D. The CDR3 is 14 residues long. The V end lost 2 bases, the J end lost 2 bases, and 9 bases lay between the germline ends. The CDR3 nucleotides read TGTGCCAGCAGTTTAAGGCGACAACAAGAGACCCAGTACTTC. It specifies CASSLRRQQETQYF.

This clonotype was picked up a small number of times. This rearrangement joins TRBV5-8 to TRBJ2-5; TRBD2 matches at 7 bases. Germline V gene sequence: CDR1 SGHTS, CDR2 YDEGEE. With 2 bases clipped from V and 5 bases from J, the junction kept 6 bases outside the gene matches. This CDR3 is built from 14 residues. This chain's CDR3 is CASSLMGGWETQYF. CDR3 nucleotide sequence: TGTGCCAGCAGCTTAATGGGAGGGTGGGAGACCCAGTACTTC. Full variable domain (rest looked up from reference TRBV5-8 and TRBJ2-5): EAGVTQSPTHLIKTRGQQATLRCSPISGHTSVYWYQQALGLGLQFLLWYDEGEERNRGNFPPRFSGRQFPNYSSELNVNALELEDSALYLCASSLMGGWETQYFGPGTRLLVL.

The table lists this clonotype with a few counts. The gene calls are TRBV28 and TRBJ2-1; unclear D gene. The CDR3 sequence is 12 residues long. Trimming shortened V by 2 bases and J by 7 bases, and 6 bases separated the two germline ends. Looked up from germline, CDR1 is MDHEN and CDR2 is SYDVKM. The CDR3 region is CASSLRWNEQFF. The CDR3 coding sequence is TGTGCCAGCAGTTTAAGGTGGAATGAGCAGTTCTTC.

A few counts support this clonotype. J is TRBJ1-4 and V is TRBV18; no firm D call. CDR3 length: 12 residues. V shed 3 bases and J shed 8 bases, with 7 bases lying between them. Germline lookup yields CDR1 KGHSH and CDR2 LQKENI. CDR3 sequence: CASSPFTEKLFF. In DNA, the CDR3 is TGTGCCAGCTCACCCTTTACGGAAAAACTGTTTTTT.

The J gene is TRBJ1-2, the V gene TRBV27, with 9 positions matching TRBD1. Germline V gene lookup returns CDR1 MNHEY and CDR2 SMNVEV (reference sequence). This CDR3 is built from 17 residues. V gave up 0 bases and J gave up 5 bases; unmatched junction bases: 10. The CDR3 bases are TGTGCCAGCAGTTTATCCCGACGACAGGGGGAAGAGTATGGCTACACCTTC. This codes for CASSLSRRQGEEYGYTF.

The chain employs TRBV7-2 and TRBJ2-1; D remains unclear. The CDR3 is 14 residues long. The V gene lost 1 base and the J gene lost 4 bases, with 8 bases spanning the gap. Germline CDR1 is SGHTA and CDR2 is FQGNSA. The CDR3 reads CASSLEPPYNEQFF. The CDR3 DNA reads TGTGCCAGCAGCTTAGAGCCCCCGTACAATGAGCAGTTCTTC.

The V and J genes are TRBV12-3 or TRBV12-4 and TRBJ2-1; possible D gene TRBD2, 6 bases. Between the trimmed V and J ends, which lost 6 bases and 8 bases, there was a span of 17 bases. CDR3 length equals 14 residues. Written as DNA, the CDR3 is TGTGCCAGCAGGGAGGACGGGACTCACGATGAGCAGTTCTTC. Translated: CASREDGTHDEQFF.

J is TRBJ2-4 and V is TRBV7-2; D could derive from TRBD1 or TRBD2 (6 bases each). CDR1 and CDR2 from the germline V gene are SGHTA and FQGNSA. The CDR3 covers 16 residues. The V and J ends lost 8 bases and 3 bases respectively, with 20 bases between them. The CDR3 sequence is CASGPGVGGLKNIQYF. CDR3 in DNA: TGTGCCAGCGGCCCCGGCGTCGGGGGCCTCAAAAACATTCAGTACTTC.

In this sample, this clonotype turned up many times. At one boundary the junction diverges from the germline segment, which might be a read error. The rearrangement uses TRBV5-1 and TRBJ2-3, with a tentative D call TRBD1 (5 bases). The germline V gene has CDR1 SGHRS and CDR2 YFSETQ. CDR3 length equals 13 residues. Here the CDR3 reads CASSLPGTDTQYF. The CDR3 DNA follows: TGTGCCAGCAGCTTACCAGGGACAGATACGCAGTATTTT.

This clonotype was detected only a few times. In nucleotides, the CDR3 is TGCGCCAGCAGCCAAGGGAGTGGTGGGGTCAGCGGGGAGCTGTTTTTT. Residues: CASSQGSGGVSGELFF. V gene TRBV4-3 combines with J gene TRBJ2-2; D gene uncertain. CDR1 is LGHNA, CDR2 YSLEER, per germline. V gave up 1 base and J gave up 7 bases, with 16 bases separating them. CDR3 length: 16 residues.

V gene TRBV7-2 combines with J gene TRBJ2-7; D may match TRBD1 or TRBD2 (5 bases each). The CDR3 is made up of 15 amino acids. The germline V and J ends were trimmed by 5 bases and 0 bases, with 14 bases remaining between them. The germline gives CDR1 SGHTA, CDR2 FQGNSA. In DNA, the CDR3 is TGTGCCAGCAGCCCCCACTGGGGGAGCTCCTACGAGCAGTACTTC. This sequence encodes CASSPHWGSSYEQYF.

This clonotype was detected a few times. This chain uses TRBV7-9 with TRBJ1-1; D may be TRBD1 (5 bases). This CDR3 spans 15 amino acids. Germline V gene data show CDR1 as SEHNR and CDR2 as FQNEAQ (reference sequence). Trimming left V 5 bases short and J 6 bases short, with 19 bases between. The CDR3 sequence: CASSDGDGFWAEAFF. Here the CDR3 DNA reads TGTGCCAGCAGCGACGGGGACGGTTTTTGGGCTGAAGCTTTCTTT.

This clonotype was detected only a few times. This CDR3 is CSVEGIDTGELFF. CDR3 DNA sequence: TGCAGCGTTGAAGGGATCGACACCGGGGAGCTGTTTTTT. The rearrangement links TRBV29-1 to TRBJ2-2; D unresolved. The CDR3 extends over 13 amino acids. Germline V gene sequence: CDR1 SQVTM, CDR2 ANQGSEA. Trimming removed 1 base from V and 3 bases from J, with 6 bases in between.

This clonotype has only a few counts. This sequence joins TRBV7-9 and TRBJ2-2, with a weak D call TRBD1 (6 bases). Germline V gene sequence: CDR1 SEHNR, CDR2 FQNEAQ (reference sequence). This CDR3 is 13 amino acids long. Deletions cut 3 bases from V and 6 bases from J, with 8 bases between. This chain's CDR3 is CASSFKGAGELFF. CDR3 bases: TGTGCCAGCAGCTTCAAGGGGGCCGGGGAGCTGTTTTTT.

This clonotype counts as medium-sized. J is TRBJ2-4 and V is TRBV7-9; 7 bases are shared with TRBD2. The V gene end was trimmed by 1 base and the J gene end by 4 bases; junction bases not matched to a gene: 4. This CDR3 contains 15 residues. Per germline, CDR1 SEHNR and CDR2 FQNEAQ (reference sequence). The CDR3 reads CASSLVQRGKNIQYF. CDR3 nucleotide sequence: TGTGCCAGCAGCTTAGTGCAGCGGGGAAAAAACATTCAGTACTTC.

This clonotype was seen only a few times. The V gene is TRBV7-2, the J gene TRBJ1-6; D perhaps matches TRBD1 (6 bases). This CDR3 contains 17 residues. Germline-derived CDR1 and CDR2 are SGHTA and FQGNSA. Trimming pared 5 bases from V and 2 bases from J, leaving 16 bases between. For the CDR3, the DNA is TGTGCCAGCAGCGGCAGGGGCGTTGAGGCCTATAATTCACCCCTCCACTTT. Protein: CASSGRGVEAYNSPLHF.

In its sample, this clonotype was seen many times. This chain uses TRBV5-5 with TRBJ2-7, with 14 positions matching TRBD2. The CDR3 consists of 17 residues. After removal of 4 bases from V and 0 bases from J, the junction contained 6 bases not matched to a gene. Germline CDR1 SGHKS, CDR2 YYEKEE (reference sequence). The chain's CDR3 is CASSGGLAGARSYEQYV. CDR3 nucleotides: TGTGCCAGCAGCGGGGGACTAGCGGGGGCCCGCTCCTACGAGCAGTACGTC.

On this clonotype: The CDR3 ends on some other residue instead of the conserved phenylalanine or tryptophan, so this is likely a read error. The chain couples TRBV12-3 or TRBV12-4 to TRBJ2-3; unclear D gene. The CDR3 loop spans 18 amino acids. V was cut by 3 bases and J by 4 bases, with 23 bases left in between. The CDR3 nucleotides are TGTGCCAGCAGTTTCCCCCCCTTAAGGCGGAAGGTGGCAGATACGCAGTATTAT. Its protein is CASSFPPLRRKVADTQYY.

V usage is TRBV7-9 and J usage is TRBJ2-2; D is unclear. V lost 4 bases and J 5 bases, leaving 14 bases between the germline ends. The CDR3 totals 15 residues. Germline-derived CDR1 and CDR2 are SEHNR and FQNEAQ (reference sequence). The DNA of the CDR3 is TGTGCCAGCAGCTCAATTAGGACGGTGACCGGGGAGCTGTTTTTT. Amino acid sequence: CASSSIRTVTGELFF.

The chain recombines TRBV20-1 with TRBJ1-5, with D unresolved. V was shortened by 6 bases and J by 4 bases, with 19 bases between the two germline ends. Germline V gene lookup returns CDR1 DFQATT and CDR2 SNEGSKA (reference sequence). The CDR3 spans 15 residues. CDR3 amino acids: CSARPVRPDNQPQHF. Written as DNA, the CDR3 is TGCAGTGCCCGCCCTGTAAGACCTGATAATCAGCCCCAGCATTTT.

This clonotype was detected only a few times. This sequence joins TRBV20-1 and TRBJ1-1, with D unclear. The CDR3 is made up of 12 amino acids. In germline, CDR1 is DFQATT, CDR2 SNEGSKA (reference sequence). V was pared by 5 bases and J by 0 bases, with 7 bases between. This CDR3 reads CSASLMNTEAFF. The CDR3 nucleotides read TGCAGTGCTTCTTTGATGAACACTGAAGCTTTCTTT.